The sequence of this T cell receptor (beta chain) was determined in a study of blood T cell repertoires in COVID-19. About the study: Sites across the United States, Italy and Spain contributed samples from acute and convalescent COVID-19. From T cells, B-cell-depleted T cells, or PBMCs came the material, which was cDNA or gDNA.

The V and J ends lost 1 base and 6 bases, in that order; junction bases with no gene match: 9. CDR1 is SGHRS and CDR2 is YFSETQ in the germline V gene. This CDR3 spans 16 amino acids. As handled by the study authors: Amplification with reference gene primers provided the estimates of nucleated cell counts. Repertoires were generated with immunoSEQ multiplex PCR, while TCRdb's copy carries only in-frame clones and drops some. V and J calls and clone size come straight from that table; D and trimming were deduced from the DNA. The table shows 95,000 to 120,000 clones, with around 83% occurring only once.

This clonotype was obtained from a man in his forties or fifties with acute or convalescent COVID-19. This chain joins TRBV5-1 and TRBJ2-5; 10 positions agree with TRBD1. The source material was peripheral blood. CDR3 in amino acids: CASSLPPGGQGKTQYF. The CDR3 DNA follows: TGCGCCAGCAGCTTGCCCCCGGGGGGACAGGGGAAGACCCAGTACTTC.